The source of this T cell receptor (beta chain) is a study of T cells in Graves' hyperthyroidism and ophthalmopathy. Findings and limits, study-wide: Researchers report that a 13 V-J model separated ophthalmopathy from stable hyperthyroidism. In blood, most of the thyroid clonotypes expanded above 0.001 were also present. Progression to ophthalmopathy was predicted a median of roughly 6.6 months early.

This clonotype has at least ten counts. Its antigen remains unidentified. RNA transcripts gave rise to amplified TCR beta CDR3 regions. A set of HTBI primers served as the primers for a first-round RT-PCR of the TCR CDR3. TCRdb redid the calling of the multiplex PCR reads with MiXCR, one entry per CDR3 protein. The sample holds 300,000 to 500,000 distinct CDR3 sequences, more than 13% seen once. The CDR3 is made up of 12 amino acids. Germline V CDR1 and CDR2: SGHAT, FQNNGV. Trimming removed 5 bases at V and 3 bases at J, with 8 bases between. This TCR was sampled from a man between 50 and 59 years old with Graves' ophthalmopathy. The chain employs TRBV11-2 and TRBJ2-7; D uncertain. Sequenced input: blood. CDR3 in DNA: TGTGCCAGCAGCCCGATCAACTACGAGCAGTACTTC. Translating gives CASSPINYEQYF.